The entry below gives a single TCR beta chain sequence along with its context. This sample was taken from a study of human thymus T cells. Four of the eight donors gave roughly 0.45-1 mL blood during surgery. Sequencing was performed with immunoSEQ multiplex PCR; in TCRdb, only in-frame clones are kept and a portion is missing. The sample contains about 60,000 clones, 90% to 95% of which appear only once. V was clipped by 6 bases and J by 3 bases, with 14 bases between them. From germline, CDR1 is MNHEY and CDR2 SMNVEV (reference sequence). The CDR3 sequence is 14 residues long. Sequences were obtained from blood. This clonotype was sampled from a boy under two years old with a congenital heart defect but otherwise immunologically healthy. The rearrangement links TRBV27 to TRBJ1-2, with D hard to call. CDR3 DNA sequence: TGTGCCAGCAGCCATAAGCCAGGTCACTATGGCTACACCTTC. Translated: CASSHKPGHYGYTF.